The 16 T cell receptor beta chains given below trace back to one sample, sequenced in a study of cytomegalovirus exposure and HLA in healthy donors. Both 60 Vbeta primers and 13 Jbeta primers went into the PCR. Here immunoSEQ multiplex PCR was the method, and the copy in TCRdb shows in-frame clones only, minus some. Among 99,000 or so clones listed, 13% to 15% were seen once. Sequenced input: PBMCs. Receptor source: a female donor in good health and CMV-seronegative.

This clone was seen a handful of times. This chain uses TRBV5-4 with TRBJ2-2; 9 bases match TRBD1. The V gene's germline CDR1 is SGHNT and CDR2 YYREEE (reference sequence). The ends lost 4 bases at V and 8 bases at J; junction bases unmatched: 12. The CDR3 covers 16 residues. CDR3 sequence: CASSPPGTGRVGELFF. In nucleotides, the CDR3 is TGTGCCAGCAGCCCTCCCGGGACAGGGAGGGTAGGGGAGCTGTTTTTT. Looking up the rest from reference TRBV5-4 and TRBJ2-2 gives the full variable domain: ETGVTQSPTHLIKTRGQQVTLRCSSQSGHNTVSWYQQALGQGPQFIFQYYREEENGRGNFPPRFSGLQFPNYSSELNVNALELDDSALYLCASSPPGTGRVGELFFGEGSRLTVL.

This sequence joins TRBV19 and TRBJ2-2; tentatively, D is TRBD2 (5 bases). The CDR3 sequence is 15 residues long. Per the germline V gene, CDR1 is LNHDA and CDR2 is SQIVND (reference sequence). Trimming took off 2 bases at V and 3 bases at J, with 10 bases between the two ends. The CDR3 DNA reads TGTGCCAGTAGTATACCCCGGGGTTACACCGGGGAGCTGTTTTTT. The encoded protein is CASSIPRGYTGELFF.

In this sample, this clone turned up a few times. J is TRBJ1-5 and V is TRBV27; D is unclear. From germline, CDR1 is MNHEY and CDR2 SMNVEV (reference sequence). CDR3 length equals 11 residues. V gave up 10 bases and J gave up 3 bases, with 7 bases separating them. The CDR3 protein is CATGNNQPQHF. In nucleotides, the CDR3 is TGTGCCACCGGGAACAATCAGCCCCAGCATTTT.

This clone occurred a few times. This chain links TRBV4-3 with TRBJ1-1; 9 positions agree with TRBD1. CDR1 is LGHNA, CDR2 YSLEER, per germline. J gave up 7 bases and V 1 base, and 4 bases lay outside the gene matches. CDR3 length: 14 residues. The CDR3 loop reads CASSQVTGGGEAFF. The CDR3 DNA sequence: TGCGCCAGCAGCCAAGTTACAGGGGGCGGTGAAGCTTTCTTT.

This chain connects TRBV4-3 to TRBJ2-1, with D maybe TRBD2 (7 bases). CDR3 length: 17 residues. Germline V gives CDR1 LGHNA, CDR2 YSLEER. V gave up 1 base and J gave up 0 bases, with 13 bases separating them. This CDR3 is CASSQVGGGSSYNEQFF. CDR3 coding DNA: TGCGCCAGCAGCCAAGTGGGGGGCGGGAGCTCCTACAATGAGCAGTTCTTC.

This clone was detected many times. This chain links TRBV7-9 with TRBJ2-3; D ambiguous. In germline, CDR1 is SEHNR, CDR2 FQNEAQ (reference sequence). V was shortened by 0 bases and J by 5 bases, with 3 bases between the two germline ends. The CDR3 has 12 residues. As DNA, the CDR3 is TGTGCCAGCAGCTTAGCCCGAGATACGCAGTATTTT. Amino acid sequence: CASSLARDTQYF.

This chain joins TRBV7-2 and TRBJ2-5; TRBD2 aligns across 11 bases. The CDR3 length is 15 residues. V was pared by 3 bases and J by 5 bases, with 5 bases of the junction left unmatched. Germline values: CDR1 SGHTA, CDR2 FQGNSA. In DNA form, the CDR3 reads TGTGCCAGCAGCTTGATACTAGCGGGAGATGAGACCCAGTACTTC. Protein sequence: CASSLILAGDETQYF.

This clone has just a few counts. The CDR3 loop is CSVEEFRSEAFF. DNA for the CDR3: TGCAGCGTTGAAGAATTCAGAAGTGAAGCTTTCTTT. The genes are TRBV29-1 and TRBJ1-1, with D unclear. Germline V CDR1 and CDR2: SQVTM, ANQGSEA. The length of the CDR3 is 12 residues. V gave up 0 bases and J gave up 7 bases, with 9 bases separating them.

The chain joins TRBV7-2 to TRBJ1-2; D call uncertain. The CDR3 runs to 16 residues. With 7 bases removed from V and 0 bases from J, the gap between germline ends came to 18 bases. Germline-derived CDR1 and CDR2 are SGHTA and FQGNSA. CDR3 sequence (DNA): TGTGCCAGCACCACCAACATCCAACCGACTAACTATGGCTACACCTTC. Protein: CASTTNIQPTNYGYTF. Complete variable domain (other parts from reference TRBV7-2 and TRBJ1-2): GAGVSQSPSNKVTEKGKDVELRCDPISGHTALYWYRQSLGQGLEFLIYFQGNSAPDKSGLPSDRFSAERTGGSVSTLTIQRTQQEDSAVYLCASTTNIQPTNYGYTFGSGTRLTVV.

Only a few counts were recorded for this clone. The rearrangement uses TRBV7-8 and TRBJ1-6, with 8 bases aligning to TRBD1. The CDR3 runs 15 residues. Germline V gives CDR1 SGHVS, CDR2 FQNEAQ. Trimming cost V 7 bases and J 7 bases; bases outside gene matches: 9. The CDR3 coding sequence is TGTGCCAGCACCTTTACAGGGGGTGAGAATTCACCCCTCCACTTT. It encodes CASTFTGGENSPLHF. Variable domain in full (rest from reference TRBV7-8 and TRBJ1-6): GAGVSQSPRYKVAKRGQDVALRCDPISGHVSLFWYQQALGQGPEFLTYFQNEAQLDKSGLPSDRFFAERPEGSVSTLKIQRTQQEDSAVYLCASTFTGGENSPLHFGNGTRLTVT.

The chain links TRBV7-9 to TRBJ2-3, with 10 bases that match TRBD2. The CDR3 extends over 17 amino acids. V lost 1 base, J lost 10 bases, and 14 bases stayed unmatched. Germline V CDR1 and CDR2: SEHNR, FQNEAQ (reference sequence). This chain's CDR3 is CASSLGFSGRTNLAQYF. CDR3 sequence (DNA): TGTGCCAGCAGCTTAGGATTTAGCGGGAGGACTAACCTAGCGCAGTATTTT.

This clone was detected a few times. V usage is TRBV13 and J usage is TRBJ1-2; tentatively, D is TRBD1 (6 bases). Germline-derived CDR1 and CDR2 are PRHDT and FYEKMQ (reference sequence). Trimming stripped 2 bases from V and 4 bases from J, with 14 bases between. This CDR3 spans 15 amino acids. CDR3 residues: CASSLNGGGFYGYTF. CDR3 in DNA: TGTGCCAGCAGCTTAAACGGGGGGGGCTTCTATGGCTACACCTTC.

This clone turned up a few times. The chain carries TRBV7-2 and TRBJ1-2; D is unclear. V lost 1 base and J lost 4, with 7 bases in between. Germline V CDR1 and CDR2: SGHTA, FQGNSA. CDR3 length: 13 residues. The CDR3, as DNA: TGTGCCAGCAGCTTAGAGACTTTCTATGGCTACACCTTC. Protein product: CASSLETFYGYTF.

The chain recombines TRBV5-6 with TRBJ2-3; TRBD2 matches at 7 bases. Losses at the gene ends were 2 bases for V and 2 bases for J; bases not matched to a gene: 5. Germline lookup yields CDR1 SGHDT and CDR2 YYEEEE. The CDR3 contains 15 residues. CDR3 DNA: TGTGCCAGCAGCTTAGGACTAGTGAACACAGATACGCAGTATTTT. It is translated as CASSLGLVNTDTQYF.

CDR3 in DNA: TGTGCCACCTTGACAGGGGTCACTGAAGCTTTCTTT. This gives the protein CATLTGVTEAFF. The rearrangement joins TRBV2 to TRBJ1-1, with 8 nucleotides matching TRBD1. Germline V CDR1 and CDR2: SNHLY, FYNNEI. V lost 10 bases and J lost 4; bases outside the gene matches: 5. The CDR3 is 12 amino acids.

The table lists this clone with a few counts. The V and J genes are TRBV9 and TRBJ1-1; 12 bases fit TRBD1. The CDR3 has 17 amino acids. CDR1 and CDR2 (germline): SGDLS, YYNGEE. J gave up 1 base and V 2 bases, and 6 bases lay outside the gene matches. Here the CDR3 DNA reads TGTGCCAGCAGCGTGGGGACAGGGGGCCCCTGGAACACTGAAGCTTTCTTT. It yields the protein CASSVGTGGPWNTEAFF.